This passage covers 23 T cell receptor beta chains from one sample sequenced in a study of blood T cell repertoires in COVID-19. Using immunoSEQ multiplex PCR, the repertoire was profiled, and TCRdb retains in-frame clones only, with some absent. The repertoire has around 440,000 clones, about 91% of them found once; the top ten carry roughly 12%. Sequencing used peripheral blood. Source of these receptors: a woman aged 45-60 years with COVID-19, enrolled during active disease.

The chain has TRBV27 and TRBJ2-7, with TRBD2 identical over 8 bases. Germline trimming cut 6 bases from V and 2 bases from J; bases unmatched to any gene: 6. Germline V gene data show CDR1 as MNHEY and CDR2 as SMNVEV (reference sequence). The CDR3 is 14 amino acids. The CDR3 nucleotides read TGTGCCAGCAGCCCCCGGGGGGGCCCCTACGAGCAGTACTTC. Protein: CASSPRGGPYEQYF.

The chain links TRBV18 to TRBJ1-1, with TRBD1 identical over 7 bases. The germline gives CDR1 KGHSH, CDR2 LQKENI. CDR3 length: 14 residues. After removal of 6 bases from V and 2 bases from J, the junction contained 6 bases not matched to a gene. CDR3 sequence: CASSGTELNTEAFF. The CDR3 DNA reads TGTGCCAGCTCGGGGACAGAATTAAACACTGAAGCTTTCTTT.

V gene TRBV6-1 combines with J gene TRBJ1-2; D unclear. The ends were cut back, 2 bases at V and 4 bases at J, with 5 bases in the middle. This CDR3 comprises 12 residues. Germline values: CDR1 MNHNS, CDR2 SASEGT. The CDR3 spells CASSENTYGYTF. CDR3 bases: TGTGCCAGCAGTGAAAACACCTATGGCTACACCTTC.

V is TRBV7-3 and J is TRBJ2-3; TRBD2 might be the D (6 bases). Trimming removed 6 bases at V and 7 bases at J, with 26 bases between. Germline values: CDR1 SGHTA, CDR2 FQGTGA. CDR3 length: 17 residues. The CDR3 DNA reads as TGTGCCAGCAGTCCGATTGGAGGGACTCTAACAGTCCATACGCAGTATTTT. Protein: CASSPIGGTLTVHTQYF.

In regard to this clone: Within the sample, other DNA sequences also encode this same CDR3. This chain uses TRBV5-1 with TRBJ1-5; 8 nucleotides agree with TRBD1. The J segment lost 4 bases and the V segment lost 0 bases, leaving 3 bases of the junction unmatched. The CDR3 runs to 15 residues. Germline CDR1 SGHRS, CDR2 YFSETQ. CDR3: CASSLGQGRNQPQHF. In DNA, the CDR3 is TGCGCCAGCAGCTTGGGACAGGGGAGGAATCAGCCCCAGCATTTT.

The gene calls are TRBV19 and TRBJ1-2; D might be TRBD1 (5 bases). Germline CDR1 reads LNHDA; CDR2 reads SQIVND (reference sequence). The CDR3 contains 15 residues. Trimming pared 6 bases from V and 2 bases from J, leaving 16 bases between. The DNA of the CDR3 is TGTGCCAGTAGCGAGACGGGACTCCTCAACTATGGCTACACCTTC. This gives the protein CASSETGLLNYGYTF.

The chain couples TRBV7-2 to TRBJ1-2; D is unclear. Germline-derived CDR1 and CDR2 are SGHTA and FQGNSA. V lost 1 base to trimming and J lost 5 bases, with 11 bases between them. The CDR3 contains 14 residues. The CDR3 spells CASSLVAPAYGYTF. For the CDR3, the DNA is TGTGCCAGCAGCTTAGTAGCTCCAGCGTATGGCTACACCTTC.

The chain links TRBV6-1 to TRBJ2-1, with 9 bases lining up with TRBD2. Germline V gene data show CDR1 as MNHNS and CDR2 as SASEGT. The CDR3 is 16 residues long. The ends lost 1 base at V and 7 bases at J; junction bases unmatched: 8. The CDR3, as DNA: TGTGCCAGCAGTGAAGAAGGCGGGGGGGCAGTTAATGAGCAGTTCTTC. It translates to CASSEEGGGAVNEQFF.

CDR3 loop: CASSGRDIQETQYF. For the CDR3, the DNA is TGTGCCAGCAGCGGACGGGATATCCAAGAGACCCAGTACTTC. The chain employs TRBV9 and TRBJ2-5, with D tentatively TRBD2 (5 bases). V was cut by 3 bases and J by 1 base, with 10 bases left in between. Germline V gene sequence: CDR1 SGDLS, CDR2 YYNGEE. The CDR3 totals 14 residues.

V and J are TRBV13 and TRBJ2-3, with a possible D match to TRBD2 (5 bases). Trimming removed 2 bases from V and 10 bases from J, with 10 bases in between. This CDR3 region has 12 residues. Germline-derived CDR1 and CDR2 are PRHDT and FYEKMQ (reference sequence). CDR3 coding DNA: TGTGCCAGCAGCTTATCGCGAGGGCCGCAGTATTTT. This codes for CASSLSRGPQYF.

The chain joins TRBV3-1 (or the pseudogene TRBV3-2) to TRBJ2-5; D not certain. The CDR3 is 13 amino acids. Germline V gene sequence: CDR1 LGHDT, CDR2 YNNKEL (reference sequence). The V and J ends lost 0 bases and 5 bases respectively, with 7 bases between them. The CDR3 spells CASSQDAGETQYF. CDR3 sequence (DNA): TGTGCCAGCAGCCAAGATGCCGGGGAGACCCAGTACTTC.

The chain employs TRBV7-6 and TRBJ1-3; no clear D gene. CDR1 and CDR2 (germline): SGHVS, FNYEAQ. The CDR3 is 11 residues long. The germline V and J ends were trimmed by 7 bases and 3 bases, with 4 bases remaining between them. The CDR3 region has the DNA TGTGCCAGCATTCTTGGAAACACCATATATTTT. Amino acid sequence: CASILGNTIYF.

The chain couples TRBV27 to TRBJ2-7, with 7 bases that match TRBD2. Trimming took 5 bases from V and 2 from J; bases not matched to a gene: 18. The CDR3 has 18 residues. CDR1 is MNHEY, CDR2 SMNVEV, per germline (reference sequence). CDR3 in amino acids: CASSPSIGWGGGTYEQYF. The CDR3 region has the DNA TGTGCCAGCAGTCCCTCTATAGGCTGGGGGGGAGGGACCTACGAGCAGTACTTC.

This clone appeared a few times. The J gene is TRBJ1-5, the V gene TRBV6-4; D is undetermined. This CDR3 spans 17 amino acids. Germline CDR1 and CDR2: MRHNA and SNTAGT. Between the trimmed V and J ends, which lost 7 bases and 0 bases, there was a span of 19 bases. CDR3 in amino acids: CASTVLSRKDSNQPQHF. CDR3 coding DNA: TGTGCCAGCACCGTTCTTTCGCGAAAAGATAGCAATCAGCCCCAGCATTTT.

V usage is TRBV10-3 and J usage is TRBJ1-2; 9 nucleotides align to TRBD1. Trimming took 5 bases from V and 0 from J; bases not matched to a gene: 10. The CDR3 consists of 17 residues. Germline V CDR1 and CDR2: ENHRY, SYGVKD. The CDR3 loop is CAISSPRDRATNYGYTF. DNA for the CDR3: TGTGCCATCAGTTCCCCCCGGGACAGGGCAACTAACTATGGCTACACCTTC.

This clone was recorded only once. The gene calls are TRBV27 and TRBJ1-2; 9 nucleotides align to TRBD1. The CDR3 totals 15 residues. Germline assignment: CDR1 MNHEY and CDR2 SMNVEV (reference sequence). J lost 8 bases, V lost 7 bases, and 14 bases had no gene match. DNA for the CDR3: TGTGCCAGCACCGCTGGGGACAGGGTATCGGGGGGCTACACCTTC. Translated, it gives CASTAGDRVSGGYTF.

The chain joins TRBV7-3 to TRBJ2-1; 11 nucleotides agree with TRBD1. The V gene end was trimmed by 8 bases and the J gene end by 8 bases; junction bases not matched to a gene: 2. Germline-derived CDR1 and CDR2 are SGHTA and FQGTGA. This CDR3 comprises 12 residues. Here the CDR3 reads CASGDRGDEQFF. CDR3 DNA sequence: TGTGCCAGCGGGGACAGGGGGGATGAGCAGTTCTTC.

This chain joins TRBV28 and TRBJ2-3; weak D call: TRBD1 (6 bases). Germline loops: CDR1 MDHEN, CDR2 SYDVKM. CDR3 length equals 16 residues. V was trimmed by 5 bases and J by 3 bases, leaving 18 bases between them. The CDR3, as DNA: TGTGCCAGCAGTCCGGTGGGGGCGGTGAGGACAGATACGCAGTATTTT. This encodes CASSPVGAVRTDTQYF.

The CDR3 sequence: CASSRTSIYNEQFF. The CDR3 DNA reads TGTGCCAGCAGCCGGACTAGTATCTACAATGAGCAGTTCTTC. J is TRBJ2-1 and V is TRBV7-9; TRBD2 matches 7 bases. V was clipped by 5 bases and J by 3 bases; unmatched bases: 4. The CDR3 extends over 14 amino acids. CDR1 is SEHNR and CDR2 is FQNEAQ in the germline V gene (reference sequence).

The chain is built from TRBV4-1 and TRBJ2-7; 14 bases are a match to TRBD2. The CDR3 consists of 15 residues. Trimming cost V 0 bases and J 6 bases; bases outside gene matches: 1. Per germline, CDR1 MGHRA and CDR2 YSYEKL. This CDR3 is CASSQEGLAGVEQYF. The DNA of the CDR3 is TGCGCCAGCAGCCAAGAGGGACTAGCGGGGGTCGAGCAGTACTTC.

This rearrangement joins TRBV6-5 to TRBJ1-1, with D maybe TRBD1 (5 bases). Looked up from germline, CDR1 is MNHEY and CDR2 is SVGAGI. There are 15 residues in the CDR3. The V and J ends lost 0 bases and 5 bases respectively, with 13 bases between them. The CDR3 region is CASSYSAGIGTEAFF. The CDR3 region has the DNA TGTGCCAGCAGTTACTCGGCAGGGATTGGGACTGAAGCTTTCTTT.

CDR3: CASSQEHSSGNTIYF. DNA for the CDR3: TGTGCCAGCAGCCAAGAGCACAGTTCTGGAAACACCATATATTTT. The chain uses TRBV3-1 (or the pseudogene TRBV3-2) and TRBJ1-3, with D hard to call. CDR1 is LGHDT and CDR2 is YNNKEL in the germline V gene (reference sequence). This CDR3 is built from 15 residues. V was cut by 0 bases and J by 1 base, with 7 bases left in between.

The chain links TRBV10-3 to TRBJ2-6; 9 positions match TRBD1. Germline loops: CDR1 ENHRY, CDR2 SYGVKD. The CDR3 covers 17 residues. Unmatched junction bases numbered 4, after V lost 3 bases and J lost 1 base. The CDR3 protein is CAISEDRGWSGANVLTF. CDR3 coding DNA: TGTGCCATCAGTGAAGACAGGGGGTGGTCTGGGGCCAACGTCCTGACTTTC.